This T cell receptor (beta chain) was sequenced during a study of OX40 agonist ivuxolimab in advanced cancers. Sequencing was performed with immunoSEQ multiplex PCR; in TCRdb, only in-frame clones are kept and a portion is missing. Of approximately 47,000 clones listed, 85% to 90% are singletons. V was cut by 0 bases and J by 4 bases, with 12 bases left in between. Germline values: CDR1 GTSNPN, CDR2 SVGIG (reference sequence). This CDR3 contains 14 residues. This chain uses TRBV30 with TRBJ1-1; D may be TRBD1 (6 bases). The sequence was obtained from an adult with an advanced solid tumor such as melanoma, head and neck, liver or kidney cancer. Sequencing used CD4+ or CD8+ T cells sorted from blood, obtained in a trial of the OX40 agonist ivuxolimab. The CDR3 sequence is CAWSVLTGITEAFF. The CDR3 region has the DNA TGTGCCTGGAGTGTACTTACAGGGATCACTGAAGCTTTCTTT.